This TCR beta chain derives from a study of brain T cells in children with intractable seizures. Sequencing was performed with immunoSEQ multiplex PCR; in TCRdb, only in-frame clones are kept and a portion is missing. The sample yields over 95,000 clones, around 94% seen once. Surgery cases with the highest brain T cell transcript signatures were chosen for sequencing. The CDR3 extends over 16 amino acids. V was pared by 0 bases and J by 2 bases, with 14 bases between. Germline V gene sequence: CDR1 MNHEY, CDR2 SVGAGI. The chain couples TRBV6-5 to TRBJ2-7; D is possibly TRBD1 (5 bases). The sample in question was peripheral blood, obtained at surgery. This receptor was identified in a boy in the first two years of life with hemimegalencephaly and intractable seizures. DNA of the CDR3: TGTGCCAGCAGTTACTCGTTCTTGTCAGGGACCTACGAGCAGTACTTC. It translates to CASSYSFLSGTYEQYF.